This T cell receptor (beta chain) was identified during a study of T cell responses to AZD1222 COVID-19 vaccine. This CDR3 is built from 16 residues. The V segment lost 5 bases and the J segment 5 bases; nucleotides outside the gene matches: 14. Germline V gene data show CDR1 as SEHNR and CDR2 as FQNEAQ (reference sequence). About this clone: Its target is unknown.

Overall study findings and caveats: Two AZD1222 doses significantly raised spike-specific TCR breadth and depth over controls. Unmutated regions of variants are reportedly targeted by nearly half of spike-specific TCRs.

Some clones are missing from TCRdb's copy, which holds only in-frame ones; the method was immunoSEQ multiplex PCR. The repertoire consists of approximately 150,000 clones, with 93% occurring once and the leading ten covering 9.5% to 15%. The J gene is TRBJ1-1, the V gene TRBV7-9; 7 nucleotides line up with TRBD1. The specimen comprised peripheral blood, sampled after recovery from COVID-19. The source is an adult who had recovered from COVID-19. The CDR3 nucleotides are TGTGCCAGCAGCCAGGTGCAATTACAGGGGAAGACTGAAGCTTTCTTT. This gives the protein CASSQVQLQGKTEAFF.